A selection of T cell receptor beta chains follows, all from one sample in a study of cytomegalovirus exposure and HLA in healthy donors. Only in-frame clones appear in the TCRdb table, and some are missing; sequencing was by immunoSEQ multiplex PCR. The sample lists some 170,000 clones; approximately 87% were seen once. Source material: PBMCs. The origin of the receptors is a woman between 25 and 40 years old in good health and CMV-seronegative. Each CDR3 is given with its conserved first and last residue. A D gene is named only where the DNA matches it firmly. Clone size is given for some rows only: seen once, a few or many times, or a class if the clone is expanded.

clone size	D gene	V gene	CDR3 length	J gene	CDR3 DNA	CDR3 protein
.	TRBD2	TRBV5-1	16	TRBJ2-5	TGCGCCAGCAGCTCAGGACTAGCGGGGGGTCAAGAGACCCAGTACTTC	CASSSGLAGGQETQYF
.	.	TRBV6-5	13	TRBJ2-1	TGTGCCAGCAGTTACTCGAGGGGGAATGAGCAGTTCTTC	CASSYSRGNEQFF
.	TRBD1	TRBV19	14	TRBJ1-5	TGTGCCAGTAGTTTGGACAGGCCCTATCAGCCCCAGCATTTT	CASSLDRPYQPQHF
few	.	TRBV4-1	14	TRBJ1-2	TGCGCCAGCAGCCTTCAAGGAGTGAGCTATGGCTACACCTTC	CASSLQGVSYGYTF
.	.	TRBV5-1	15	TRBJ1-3	TGCGCCAGCAGCTTGGACTCCGGCTCTGGAAACACCATATATTTT	CASSLDSGSGNTIYF
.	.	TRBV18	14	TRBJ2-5	TGTGCCAGCTCCCCAAAGACAGCGTTAGAGACCCAGTACTTC	CASSPKTALETQYF
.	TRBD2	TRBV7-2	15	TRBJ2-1	TGTGCCAGCAGCTTAATGTCTAGCGGACACAATGAGCAGTTCTTC	CASSLMSSGHNEQFF
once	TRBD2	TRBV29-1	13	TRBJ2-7	TGCAGCGTTCTGGCCGGGACTATCTACGAGCAGTACTTC	CSVLAGTIYEQYF
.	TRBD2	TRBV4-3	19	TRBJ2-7	TGCGCCAGCAGCCAAGAGGCCCCCGCTTCCGGGGGGTCTCCCTACGAGCAGTACTTC	CASSQEAPASGGSPYEQYF
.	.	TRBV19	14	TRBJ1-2	TGTGCCAGTAGTATTTTAGCCGCGTCGAATGGCTACACCTTC	CASSILAASNGYTF
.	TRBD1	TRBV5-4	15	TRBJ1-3	TGTGCCAGCAGCTCCCGGACAGGTCGTGGAAACACCATATATTTT	CASSSRTGRGNTIYF
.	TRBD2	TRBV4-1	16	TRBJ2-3	TGCGCCAGCAGCCTTGACGGGGGGGCCGGCACAGATACGCAGTATTTT	CASSLDGGAGTDTQYF
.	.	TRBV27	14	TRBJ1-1	TGTGCCAGCAGTTCAATGGACAGAAACACTGAAGCTTTCTTT	CASSSMDRNTEAFF
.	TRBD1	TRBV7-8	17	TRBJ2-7	TGTGCCAGCAGCTTACCCAGCAAGGCGACAGGGGCCCTCGAGCAGTACTTC	CASSLPSKATGALEQYF
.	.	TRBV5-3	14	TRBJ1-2	TGTGCCAGAAGCTTGGGCAGGGCTAACTATGGCTACACCTTC	CARSLGRANYGYTF
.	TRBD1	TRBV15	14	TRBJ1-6	TGTGCCACCAGCCCAGGGGGTACCGGGTCACCCCTCCACTTT	CATSPGGTGSPLHF
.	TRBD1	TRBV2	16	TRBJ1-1	TGTGCCAGCAGCGAGACCGCGACAGGGATGAACACTGAAGCTTTCTTT	CASSETATGMNTEAFF
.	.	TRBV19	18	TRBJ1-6	TGTGCCAGTAGTCCCAACACAGAGCTAAGCTCCTATAATTCACCCCTCCACTTT	CASSPNTELSSYNSPLHF
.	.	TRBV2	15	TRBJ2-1	TGTGCCAGCAGTATCGACAGGAGCTCCTACAATGAGCAGTTCTTC	CASSIDRSSYNEQFF
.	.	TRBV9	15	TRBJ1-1	TGTGCCAGCAGCGGGACGGGTCTGCGGGGGACTGAAGCTTTCTTT	CASSGTGLRGTEAFF
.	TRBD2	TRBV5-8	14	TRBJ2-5	TGTGCCAGCAGCTTTAGCGGGGGGTTAGAGACCCAGTACTTC	CASSFSGGLETQYF
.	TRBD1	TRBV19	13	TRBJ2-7	TGTGCCAGTAGTATCCGACAGGGGCTCGAGCAGTACTTC	CASSIRQGLEQYF
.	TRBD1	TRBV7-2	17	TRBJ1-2	TGTGCCAGCAGCCTCCTCCCCACAGGGGGCAGGGGCTATGGCTACACCTTC	CASSLLPTGGRGYGYTF
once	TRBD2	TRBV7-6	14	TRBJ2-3	TGTGCCAGCAGCCGGGGGGGGGCCACAGATACGCAGTATTTT	CASSRGGATDTQYF
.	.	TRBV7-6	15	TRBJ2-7	TGTGCCAGCAGCTTAGAGGCAGGGGAAACCTACGAGCAGTACTTC	CASSLEAGETYEQYF
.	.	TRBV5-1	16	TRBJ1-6	TGCGCCAGCAGCCATGGAACTACGTGGGATAATTCACCCCTCCACTTT	CASSHGTTWDNSPLHF
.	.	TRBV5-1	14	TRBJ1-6	TGCGCCAGCAGCATCGGGGTCGGGAATTCACCCCTCCACTTT	CASSIGVGNSPLHF
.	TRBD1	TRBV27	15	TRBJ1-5	TGTGCCAGCAGTTTGAGGACAGGGGTCAATCAGCCCCAGCATTTT	CASSLRTGVNQPQHF
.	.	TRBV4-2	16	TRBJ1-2	TGTGCCAGCAGCCAAGCTCCCCGCGACAGGAATTATGGCTACACCTTC	CASSQAPRDRNYGYTF
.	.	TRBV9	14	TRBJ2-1	TGTGCCAGCAGCGTAATGCAGGGCTGGGATGAGCAGTTCTTC	CASSVMQGWDEQFF
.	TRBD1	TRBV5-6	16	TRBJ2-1	TGTGCCAGCAGCTGGGGAATGACAGGGGGGGGAAATGAGCAGTTCTTC	CASSWGMTGGGNEQFF
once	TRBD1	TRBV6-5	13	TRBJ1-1	TGTGCCAGCAGTTTGGGACAGGGGACTGAAGCTTTCTTT	CASSLGQGTEAFF
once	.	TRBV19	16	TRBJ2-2	TGTGCCAGTAGTGTACAAACCCAGGGTTCGGACGGGGAGCTGTTTTTT	CASSVQTQGSDGELFF
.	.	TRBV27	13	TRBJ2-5	TGTGCCAGCAGCCCCATAAAGCCAGAGACCCAGTACTTC	CASSPIKPETQYF
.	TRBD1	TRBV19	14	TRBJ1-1	TGTGCCAGTAGAGCGGACAGGTCGGACACTGAAGCTTTCTTT	CASRADRSDTEAFF